This T cell receptor beta chain was identified in a study of T-cell reconstitution after alpha-beta-depleted transplantation in children. This CDR3 is built from 16 residues. Trimming stripped 1 base from V and 4 bases from J, with 15 bases between. CDR1 and CDR2 (germline): SGHTA, FQGTGA. The library targeted TCRbeta and was prepared with unique molecular identifiers. Each CDR3 protein gets one entry after TCRdb re-called the PCR reads with MiXCR. This sample has 360,000 or so distinct CDR3 sequences, with roughly 22% found just once. There are a few counts of this clonotype. The sequencing here drew on PBMCs from the stem cell graft donor, taken from the stem cell graft. The V gene is TRBV7-3, the J gene TRBJ2-3; D is unresolved. The receptor was isolated from a human donor who donated a stem cell graft to a child with acute myeloid leukemia. The CDR3 spells CASSLIGEFRADTQYF. The CDR3 DNA is TGTGCCAGCAGCTTAATTGGTGAATTCCGCGCAGATACGCAGTATTTT.